This T cell receptor beta chain appears in the sequencing data of a study of T-cell reconstitution after alpha-beta-depleted transplantation in children. Study-level findings and limits: In some patients, recipient T cells and intrathymic progenitors surviving conditioning explained high day-60 diversity.

This clonotype was observed a handful of times. The antigen remains undetermined. Germline trimming cut 5 bases from V and 7 bases from J; bases unmatched to any gene: 13. There are 16 residues in the CDR3. The germline gives CDR1 LNHNV, CDR2 YYDKDF (reference sequence). Unique molecular identifiers were incorporated when the TCRbeta library was constructed. TCRdb re-called the PCR reads with MiXCR, one entry per CDR3 protein. The table lists about 980,000 distinct CDR3 sequences, less than 30% of them singletons. The J gene is TRBJ1-5, the V gene TRBV15; 8 bases line up with TRBD1. The material was PBMCs, mostly from graft donor cells, obtained 360 days after TCRalphabeta/CD19-depleted stem cell transplant. This receptor was obtained from a boy in the first two years of life who had a stem cell transplant for SCID, so the T cells may come from the graft donor. The CDR3 DNA is TGTGCCACCAGCCGGGCGGACAGGGATGTCGTCCAGCCCCAGCATTTT. This codes for CATSRADRDVVQPQHF. Using reference TRBV15 and TRBJ1-5 for the parts outside the CDR3, the full variable domain is DAMVIQNPRYQVTQFGKPVTLSCSQTLNHNVMYWYQQKSSQAPKLLFHYYDKDFNNEADTPDNFQSRRPNTSFCFLDIRSPGLGDTAMYLCATSRADRDVVQPQHFGDGTRLSIL.